These 25 T cell receptor beta chains originate from one sample sequenced in a study of Ad26.COV2.S vaccination and SARS-CoV-2 variants. The method was immunoSEQ multiplex PCR; TCRdb's version includes in-frame clones alone and lacks a portion of them. The sample yields 43,000 or so clones, roughly 83% seen once. Source: peripheral blood, taken after recovery from COVID-19. The receptors were gathered from a human donor who had recovered from COVID-19.

The chain recombines TRBV28 with TRBJ2-7, with 13 bases aligning to TRBD2. This CDR3 has 16 residues. V lost 6 bases and J lost 4; bases outside the gene matches: 9. The germline gives CDR1 MDHEN, CDR2 SYDVKM. Written as DNA, the CDR3 is TGTGCCAGCAGCGGGACTAGCGGGGTACTAGGGTACGAGCAGTACTTC. It codes for CASSGTSGVLGYEQYF.

The chain links TRBV5-1 to TRBJ2-7, with 7 bases lining up with TRBD1. The CDR3 sequence is 12 residues long. Germline CDR1 reads SGHRS; CDR2 reads YFSETQ. Trimming at V came to 5 bases and at J to 6 bases, leaving 5 bases not matched to a gene. CDR3 region: CASSTGAGEQYF. Here the CDR3 DNA reads TGCGCCAGCAGTACAGGGGCAGGCGAGCAGTACTTC.

The chain is built from TRBV28 and TRBJ1-6; tentative D call: TRBD1 (5 bases). Trimming removed 3 bases at V and 6 bases at J, with 12 bases between. The CDR3 is made up of 15 amino acids. CDR1 and CDR2 from the germline V gene are MDHEN and SYDVKM. The DNA for the CDR3 is TGTGCCAGCAGTTTTTCGGGGACGGGTAATTCACCCCTCCACTTT. The encoded protein is CASSFSGTGNSPLHF.

This clone was found a few times. The J gene is TRBJ2-7, the V gene TRBV5-6; 11 positions agree with TRBD2. The CDR3 extends over 16 amino acids. The germline CDR1 and CDR2 sequences are SGHDT and YYEEEE. Trimming removed 0 bases from V and 2 bases from J; junction bases left unmatched: 4. Written as DNA, the CDR3 is TGTGCCAGCAGCTTGGAGGGTAGCGGGAGGGCCTACGAGCAGTACTTC. The encoded protein is CASSLEGSGRAYEQYF.

The chain is built from TRBV6-6 and TRBJ2-7; 8 bases align to TRBD1. Losses at the gene ends were 7 bases for V and 4 bases for J; bases not matched to a gene: 9. Germline V gene data show CDR1 as MNHNY and CDR2 as SVGAGI (reference sequence). The CDR3 is 14 residues long. The CDR3 nucleotides read TGTGCCAGCATATTTGGACAGGGCGGGTACGAGCAGTACTTC. The encoded protein is CASIFGQGGYEQYF.

The rearrangement uses TRBV7-8 and TRBJ2-5, with 7 bases that match TRBD1. Germline CDR1 is SGHVS and CDR2 is FQNEAQ. Unmatched junction bases numbered 7, after V lost 3 bases and J lost 0 bases. The CDR3 length is 16 residues. The CDR3 is CASSFSGQENQETQYF. CDR3 bases: TGTGCCAGCAGCTTCTCCGGACAGGAGAACCAAGAGACCCAGTACTTC.

This chain uses TRBV27 with TRBJ1-5; the match to TRBD1 covers 7 bases. Unmatched junction bases numbered 7, after V lost 4 bases and J lost 7 bases. CDR1 and CDR2 (germline): MNHEY, SMNVEV (reference sequence). This CDR3 comprises 14 residues. CDR3 region: CASSSSTGHQPQHF. The DNA for the CDR3 is TGTGCCAGCAGTTCGTCGACAGGGCACCAGCCCCAGCATTTT.

The chain couples TRBV9 to TRBJ1-1; D call uncertain. The CDR3 is made up of 14 amino acids. V lost 2 bases, J lost 1 base, and 9 bases lay in between. Germline V CDR1 and CDR2: SGDLS, YYNGEE. The CDR3 region is CASSVLSENTEAFF. CDR3 nucleotides: TGTGCCAGCAGCGTCCTCTCCGAGAACACTGAAGCTTTCTTT. The whole variable domain, filled in from reference TRBV9 and TRBJ1-1, reads DSGVTQTPKHLITATGQRVTLRCSPRSGDLSVYWYQQSLDQGLQFLIQYYNGEERAKGNILERFSAQQFPDLHSELNLSSLELGDSALYFCASSVLSENTEAFFGQGTRLTVV.

This clone was recorded once. The V and J genes are TRBV5-1 and TRBJ2-7; TRBD1 matches 10 bases. This CDR3 has 19 residues. The germline CDR1 and CDR2 sequences are SGHRS and YFSETQ. J gave up 1 base and V 1 base, and 14 bases lay outside the gene matches. The CDR3 protein is CASSLKGTGASYFSYEQYF. CDR3 DNA: TGCGCCAGCAGCTTGAAGGGGACAGGGGCCTCCTATTTTTCCTACGAGCAGTACTTC.

The genes are TRBV7-9 and TRBJ2-5; D unclear. The V and J ends lost 2 bases and 0 bases respectively, with 7 bases between them. Germline CDR1 reads SEHNR; CDR2 reads FQNEAQ (reference sequence). This CDR3 has 14 amino acids. CDR3 amino acids: CASSLREYQETQYF. The CDR3, as DNA: TGTGCCAGCAGCTTACGAGAGTACCAAGAGACCCAGTACTTC. Full variable domain (outside the CDR3, taken from reference TRBV7-9 and TRBJ2-5): DTGVSQNPRHKITKRGQNVTFRCDPISEHNRLYWYRQTLGQGPEFLTYFQNEAQLEKSRLLSDRFSAERPKGSFSTLEIQRTEQGDSAMYLCASSLREYQETQYFGPGTRLLVL.

The genes are TRBV4-2 and TRBJ2-2; 7 bases map to TRBD1. CDR3 length: 16 amino acids. The ends lost 0 bases at V and 4 bases at J; junction bases unmatched: 5. Germline V gene sequence: CDR1 LGHNA, CDR2 YNFKEQ. The CDR3 region has the DNA TGTGCCAGCAGCCAAGATAGAGGGGGCCCCACCGGGGAGCTGTTTTTT. Amino acid sequence: CASSQDRGGPTGELFF.

This rearrangement joins TRBV12-3 or TRBV12-4 to TRBJ2-5; possible D gene TRBD2, 6 bases. Trimming removed 3 bases at V and 5 bases at J, with 10 bases between. The length of the CDR3 is 13 residues. The CDR3 bases are TGTGCCAGCAGTTTCGGGGGACTCGAGACCCAGTACTTC. Translation: CASSFGGLETQYF.

The chain joins TRBV30 to TRBJ2-2; D gene unclear. In germline, CDR1 is GTSNPN, CDR2 SVGIG (reference sequence). The ends were cut back, 3 bases at V and 4 bases at J, with 3 bases in the middle. The length of the CDR3 is 11 residues. The CDR3 sequence: CAWSSTGELFF. Here the CDR3 DNA reads TGTGCCTGGAGCAGCACCGGGGAGCTGTTTTTT. The entire variable domain, with the rest obtained from reference TRBV30 and TRBJ2-2, is as follows: SQTIHQWPATLVQPVGSPLSLECTVEGTSNPNLYWYRQAAGRGLQLLFYSVGIGQISSEVPQNLSASRPQDRQFILSSKKLLLSDSGFYLCAWSSTGELFFGEGSRLTVL.

This chain joins TRBV24-1 and TRBJ2-5, with 9 bases lining up with TRBD1. This CDR3 has 16 residues. With V trimmed by 6 bases and J by 1 base, 8 bases remained unmatched. Germline V gene sequence: CDR1 KGHDR, CDR2 SFDVKD. The CDR3 coding sequence is TGTGCCACCAGTCCCACCGGGACAGGGACCCAAGAGACCCAGTACTTC. The encoded protein is CATSPTGTGTQETQYF.

The CDR3 sequence: CASSQDRRPTQYF. In nucleotides, the CDR3 is TGTGCCAGCAGCCAAGATCGACGGCCCACCCAGTACTTC. The chain carries TRBV3-1 (or the pseudogene TRBV3-2) and TRBJ2-5; D is unclear. CDR3 size: 13 residues. V was cut by 0 bases and J by 8 bases, with 10 bases left in between. Germline lookup yields CDR1 LGHDT and CDR2 YNNKEL (reference sequence).

The chain joins TRBV19 to TRBJ2-2, with D perhaps TRBD1 (6 bases). The germline CDR1 and CDR2 sequences are LNHDA and SQIVND (reference sequence). This CDR3 is built from 13 residues. The V end was cut by 6 bases, the J end by 5 bases, with 10 bases between. The CDR3 nucleotides are TGTGCCAGTAGCTGGGGGCGAACCGGGGAGCTGTTTTTT. Protein: CASSWGRTGELFF.

The chain is built from TRBV18 and TRBJ1-4, with D tentatively TRBD1 (5 bases). This CDR3 is 14 amino acids long. The V and J ends lost 3 bases and 8 bases respectively, with 13 bases between them. The V gene's germline CDR1 is KGHSH and CDR2 LQKENI. CDR3 residues: CASSPQGMGEKLFF. The CDR3 DNA sequence: TGTGCCAGCTCACCTCAGGGCATGGGGGAAAAACTGTTTTTT.

This chain connects TRBV3-1 (or the pseudogene TRBV3-2) to TRBJ1-1; D might be TRBD1 (5 bases). Trimming took off 3 bases at V and 10 bases at J, with 18 bases between the two ends. Germline V lookup: CDR1 LGHDT, CDR2 YNNKEL (reference sequence). The CDR3 has 14 amino acids. As DNA, the CDR3 is TGTGCCAGCAGCCAGATCCGCGGGGGGACGGTAGCTTTCTTT. This translates into CASSQIRGGTVAFF.

This chain links TRBV7-6 with TRBJ1-6; 9 positions match TRBD1. With 1 base clipped from V and 10 bases from J, the junction kept 8 bases outside the gene matches. The V gene's germline CDR1 is SGHVS and CDR2 FNYEAQ. The CDR3 loop spans 16 amino acids. In nucleotides, the CDR3 is TGTGCCAGCAGCTTAGGGGGGACAGGGAGAGGGTCACCCCTCCACTTT. The encoded protein is CASSLGGTGRGSPLHF.

The rearrangement links TRBV4-2 to TRBJ2-7; TRBD2 matches 12 bases. Trimming at V came to 5 bases and at J to 2 bases, leaving 13 bases not matched to a gene. CDR3 length equals 18 residues. From germline, CDR1 is LGHNA and CDR2 YNFKEQ. CDR3 in amino acids: CASSTEPGLAGRAYEQYF. In DNA, the CDR3 is TGTGCCAGCAGCACGGAACCGGGACTAGCGGGTCGAGCCTACGAGCAGTACTTC.

The rearrangement joins TRBV24-1 to TRBJ1-2; D not resolved. V was trimmed by 3 bases and J by 9 bases, leaving 13 bases between them. The CDR3 spans 13 residues. CDR1 and CDR2 from the germline V gene are KGHDR and SFDVKD. The CDR3 sequence: CATSDPFDISYTF. The CDR3 bases are TGTGCCACCAGTGATCCCTTTGACATTAGCTACACCTTC.

This chain links TRBV11-2 with TRBJ2-3; 13 bases are a match to TRBD2. The CDR3 contains 15 residues. Germline assignment: CDR1 SGHAT and CDR2 FQNNGV. Unmatched junction bases numbered 4, after V lost 5 bases and J lost 5 bases. The CDR3 DNA reads as TGTGCCAGCAGCGAGGGACTAGCGGGAAAAGATACGCAGTATTTT. Encoded protein: CASSEGLAGKDTQYF.

The chain carries TRBV12-3 or TRBV12-4 and TRBJ1-2; 11 bases line up with TRBD1. After removal of 4 bases from V and 7 bases from J, the junction contained 2 bases not matched to a gene. This CDR3 is 13 amino acids long. CDR3 bases: TGTGCCAGCAGTTCTGGGACAGGGGGTGGCTACACCTTC. It is translated as CASSSGTGGGYTF.

The J gene is TRBJ2-1, the V gene TRBV18, with a possible D match to TRBD2 (6 bases). V lost 0 bases to trimming and J lost 9 bases, with 18 bases between them. Per germline, CDR1 KGHSH and CDR2 LQKENI. The CDR3 consists of 16 residues. CDR3 nucleotides: TGTGCCAGCTCACCACCGGGCGGGGATCGTAAAGGTGAGCAGTTCTTC. This codes for CASSPPGGDRKGEQFF.

This clone was counted between two and nine times. The chain carries TRBV18 and TRBJ1-1; TRBD1 agrees at 7 bases. Germline CDR1 reads KGHSH; CDR2 reads LQKENI. V trimming: 0 bases; J trimming: 1 base; junction bases outside the gene matches: 2. CDR3 length: 15 amino acids. The CDR3 DNA sequence: TGTGCCAGCTCACCACCGACAGGGAGGAACACTGAAGCTTTCTTT. Its protein is CASSPPTGRNTEAFF.